A selection of T cell receptor beta chains follows, all from one sample in a study of blood T cell repertoires in COVID-19. The table came from immunoSEQ multiplex PCR; TCRdb's copy has only in-frame clones and leaves some out. In the table there are about 170,000 clones, roughly 90% of which are singletons. The sample consisted of peripheral blood. These TCRs come from a man aged 18 to 30 with COVID-19, enrolled during active disease. CDR3s include the opening cysteine and the closing phenylalanine or tryptophan. D genes are given only for firm matches.

CDR3,D,length,J,V
CASTKRGGTYNEQFF,.,15,TRBJ2-1,TRBV6-5
CATSTEGGTSGSGEQFF,TRBD2,17,TRBJ2-1,TRBV15
CASSPDRGTGELFF,TRBD1,14,TRBJ2-2,TRBV7-3
CASSLVGSQATEAFF,.,15,TRBJ1-1,TRBV7-2
CASSLVLSGGHNEQFF,TRBD2,16,TRBJ2-1,TRBV7-2
CASSGFLDTDYGYTF,.,15,TRBJ1-2,TRBV9
CASSPNSYYEQYF,.,13,TRBJ2-7,TRBV11-1
CASSPPRGTGELFF,TRBD1,14,TRBJ2-2,TRBV9
CASSARLAGNTGELFF,TRBD2,16,TRBJ2-2,TRBV9
CASSFFQGSRNEQFF,.,15,TRBJ2-1,TRBV7-6
CAISEPDRAGEKLLF,.,15,TRBJ1-4,TRBV10-3
CASSFGRGYEQYF,.,13,TRBJ2-7,TRBV12-3/TRBV12-4
CASSHRDRGGEELLF,TRBD1,15,TRBJ1-4,TRBV18
CASSVSSSGTAGELFF,TRBD2,16,TRBJ2-2,TRBV9
CASSVDRGLRQPQHF,TRBD1,15,TRBJ1-5,TRBV7-6
CASSRGVMNTEAFF,.,14,TRBJ1-1,TRBV14
CAWSVLVEQYF,.,11,TRBJ2-7,TRBV30
CASSLGQGDSPTTTDTQYF,TRBD1,19,TRBJ2-3,TRBV7-6